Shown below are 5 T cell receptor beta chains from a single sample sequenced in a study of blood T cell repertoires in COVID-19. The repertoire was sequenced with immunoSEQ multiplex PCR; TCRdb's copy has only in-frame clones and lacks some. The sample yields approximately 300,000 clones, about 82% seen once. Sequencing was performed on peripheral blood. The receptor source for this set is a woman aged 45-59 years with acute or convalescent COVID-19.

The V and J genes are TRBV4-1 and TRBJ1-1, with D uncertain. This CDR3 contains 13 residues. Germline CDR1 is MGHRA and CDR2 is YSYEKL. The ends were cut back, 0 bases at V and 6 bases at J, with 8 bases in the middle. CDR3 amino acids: CASSQDSKAEAFF. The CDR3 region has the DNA TGCGCCAGCAGCCAAGATAGCAAAGCTGAAGCTTTCTTT.

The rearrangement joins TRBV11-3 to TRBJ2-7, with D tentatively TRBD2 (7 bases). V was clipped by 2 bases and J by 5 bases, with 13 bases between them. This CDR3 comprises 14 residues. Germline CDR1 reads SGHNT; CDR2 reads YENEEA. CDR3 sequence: CASSLRGGSHEQYF. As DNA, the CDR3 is TGTGCCAGCAGCTTAAGGGGGGGTTCCCACGAGCAGTACTTC.

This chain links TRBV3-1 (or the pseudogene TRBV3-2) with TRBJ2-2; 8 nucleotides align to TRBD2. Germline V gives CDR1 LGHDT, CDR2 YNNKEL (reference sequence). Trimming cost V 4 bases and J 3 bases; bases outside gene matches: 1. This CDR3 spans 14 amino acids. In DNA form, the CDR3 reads TGTGCCAGCAGCCCACTAGCGGACACCGGGGAGCTGTTTTTT. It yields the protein CASSPLADTGELFF.

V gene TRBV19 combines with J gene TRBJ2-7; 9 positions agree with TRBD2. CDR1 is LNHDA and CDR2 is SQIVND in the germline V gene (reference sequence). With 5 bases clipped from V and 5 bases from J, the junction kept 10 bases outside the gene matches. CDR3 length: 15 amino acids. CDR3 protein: CASSRLAGRNDEQYF. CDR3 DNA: TGTGCCAGTAGTCGGCTAGCGGGGCGCAACGACGAGCAGTACTTC.

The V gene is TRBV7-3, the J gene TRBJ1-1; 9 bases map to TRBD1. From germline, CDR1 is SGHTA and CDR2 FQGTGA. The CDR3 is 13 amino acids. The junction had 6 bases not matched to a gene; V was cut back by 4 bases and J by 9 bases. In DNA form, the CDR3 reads TGTGCCAGCAGCTCCTCCGGGACAGGGAAAGCTTTCTTT. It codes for CASSSSGTGKAFF.